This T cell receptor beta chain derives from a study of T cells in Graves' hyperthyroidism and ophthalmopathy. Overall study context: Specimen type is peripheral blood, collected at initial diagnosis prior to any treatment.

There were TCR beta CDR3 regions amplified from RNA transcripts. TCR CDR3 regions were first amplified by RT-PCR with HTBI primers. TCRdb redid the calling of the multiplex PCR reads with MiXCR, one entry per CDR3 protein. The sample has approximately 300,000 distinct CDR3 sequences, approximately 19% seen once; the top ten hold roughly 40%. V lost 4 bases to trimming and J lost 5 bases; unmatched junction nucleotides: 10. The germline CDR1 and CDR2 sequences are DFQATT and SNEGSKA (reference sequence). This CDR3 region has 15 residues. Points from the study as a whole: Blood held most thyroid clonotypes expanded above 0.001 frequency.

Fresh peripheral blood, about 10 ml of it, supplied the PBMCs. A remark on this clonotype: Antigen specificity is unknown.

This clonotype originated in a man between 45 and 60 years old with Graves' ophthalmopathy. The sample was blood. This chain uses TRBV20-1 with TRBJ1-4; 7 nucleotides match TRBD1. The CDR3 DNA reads TGCAGTGCTAAGGACTACAGGGGCCAAAATGAAAAACTGTTTTTT. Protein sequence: CSAKDYRGQNEKLFF.